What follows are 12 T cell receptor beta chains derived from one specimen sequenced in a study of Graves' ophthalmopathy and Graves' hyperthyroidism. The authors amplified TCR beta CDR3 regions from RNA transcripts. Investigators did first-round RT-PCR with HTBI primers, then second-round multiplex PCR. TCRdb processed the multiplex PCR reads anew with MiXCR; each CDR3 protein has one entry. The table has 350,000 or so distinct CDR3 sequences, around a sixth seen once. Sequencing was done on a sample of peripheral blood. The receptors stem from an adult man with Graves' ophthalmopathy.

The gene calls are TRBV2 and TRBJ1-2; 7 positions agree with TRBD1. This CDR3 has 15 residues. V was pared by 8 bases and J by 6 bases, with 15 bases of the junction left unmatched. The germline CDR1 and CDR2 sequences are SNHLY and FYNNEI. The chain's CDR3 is CASGPSRGRKDGYTF. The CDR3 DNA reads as TGTGCCAGCGGTCCTTCAAGGGGGCGGAAGGATGGCTACACCTTC.

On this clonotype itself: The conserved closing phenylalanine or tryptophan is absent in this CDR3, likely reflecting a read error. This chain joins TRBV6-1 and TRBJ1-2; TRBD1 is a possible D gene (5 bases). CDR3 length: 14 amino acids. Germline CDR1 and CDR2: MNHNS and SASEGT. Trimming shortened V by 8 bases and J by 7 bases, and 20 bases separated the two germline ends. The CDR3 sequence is CASENSNRPFGYTV. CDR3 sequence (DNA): TGTGCCAGCGAAAATTCAAACAGGCCCTTTGGCTACACCGTC.

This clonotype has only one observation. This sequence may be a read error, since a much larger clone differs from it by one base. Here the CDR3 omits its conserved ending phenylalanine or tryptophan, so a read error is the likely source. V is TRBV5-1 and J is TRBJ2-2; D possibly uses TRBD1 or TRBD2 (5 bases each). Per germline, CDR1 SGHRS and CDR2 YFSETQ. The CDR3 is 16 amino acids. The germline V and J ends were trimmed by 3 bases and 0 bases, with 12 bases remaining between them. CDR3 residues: CASSWGSGANTGELFL. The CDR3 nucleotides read TGCGCCAGCAGCTGGGGCTCCGGGGCGAACACCGGGGAGCTGTTTCTT.

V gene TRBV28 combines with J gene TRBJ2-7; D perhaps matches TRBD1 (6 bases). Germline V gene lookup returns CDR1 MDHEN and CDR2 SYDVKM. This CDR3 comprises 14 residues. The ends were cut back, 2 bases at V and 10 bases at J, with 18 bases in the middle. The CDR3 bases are TGTGCCAGCAGTTTAGCAGGGGAAGGGACCGGACAGTACTTC. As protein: CASSLAGEGTGQYF.

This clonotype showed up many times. The CDR3 reads CAWSEGTGSNQPQHF. The DNA for the CDR3 is TGTGCCTGGAGTGAGGGGACAGGGAGCAATCAGCCCCAGCATTTT. The chain joins TRBV30 to TRBJ1-5; 9 bases are a match to TRBD1. With 1 base clipped from V and 1 base from J, the junction kept 2 bases outside the gene matches. This CDR3 contains 15 residues. Germline values: CDR1 GTSNPN, CDR2 SVGIG (reference sequence).

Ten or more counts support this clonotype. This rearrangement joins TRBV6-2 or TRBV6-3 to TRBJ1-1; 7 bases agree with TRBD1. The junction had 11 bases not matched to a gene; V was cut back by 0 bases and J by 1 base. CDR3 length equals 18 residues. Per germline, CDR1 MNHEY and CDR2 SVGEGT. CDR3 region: CASSYSPGMTGRNTEAFF. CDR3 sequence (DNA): TGTGCCAGCAGTTACTCACCGGGAATGACAGGGCGGAACACTGAAGCTTTCTTT.

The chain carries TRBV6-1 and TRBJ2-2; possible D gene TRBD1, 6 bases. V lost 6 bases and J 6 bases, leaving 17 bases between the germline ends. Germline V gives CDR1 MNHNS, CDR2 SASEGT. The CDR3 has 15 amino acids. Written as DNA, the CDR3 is TGTGCCAGCAGCCTAATCAGTCAGGGGTCCGGGGAGCTGTTTTTT. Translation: CASSLISQGSGELFF.

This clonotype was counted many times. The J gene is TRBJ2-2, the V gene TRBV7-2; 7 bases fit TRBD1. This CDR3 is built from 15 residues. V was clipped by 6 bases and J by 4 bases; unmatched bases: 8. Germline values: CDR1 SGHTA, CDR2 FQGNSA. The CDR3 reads CASRQGSSLTGELFF. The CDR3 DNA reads TGTGCCAGCAGACAGGGGAGTAGCCTCACCGGGGAGCTGTTTTTT.

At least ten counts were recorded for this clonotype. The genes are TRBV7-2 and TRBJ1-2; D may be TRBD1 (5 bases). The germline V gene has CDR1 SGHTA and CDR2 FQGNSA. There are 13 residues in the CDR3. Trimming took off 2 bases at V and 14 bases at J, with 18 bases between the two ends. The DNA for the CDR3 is TGTGCCAGCAGCTTACAGGGTAGCGGTGGGAGAACCTTC. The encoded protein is CASSLQGSGGRTF.

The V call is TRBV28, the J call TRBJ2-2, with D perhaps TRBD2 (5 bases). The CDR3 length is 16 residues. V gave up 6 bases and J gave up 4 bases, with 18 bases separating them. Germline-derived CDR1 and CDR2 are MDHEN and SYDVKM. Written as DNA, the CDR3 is TGTGCCAGCAGCCGCATAACCGGGAATACCACCGGGGAGCTGTTTTTT. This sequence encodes CASSRITGNTTGELFF.

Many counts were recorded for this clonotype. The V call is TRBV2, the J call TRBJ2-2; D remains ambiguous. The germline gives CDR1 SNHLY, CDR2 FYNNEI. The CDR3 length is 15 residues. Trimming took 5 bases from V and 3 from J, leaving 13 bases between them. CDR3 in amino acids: CASSLKPPDTGELFF. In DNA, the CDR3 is TGTGCCAGCAGTCTAAAACCCCCGGACACCGGGGAGCTGTTTTTT.

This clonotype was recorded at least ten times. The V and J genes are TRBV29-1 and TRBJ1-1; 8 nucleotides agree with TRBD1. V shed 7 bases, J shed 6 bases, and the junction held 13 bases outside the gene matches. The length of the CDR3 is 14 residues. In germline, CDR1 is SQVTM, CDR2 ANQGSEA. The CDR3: CSGGGDRGFAEAFF. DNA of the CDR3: TGCAGCGGAGGGGGAGACAGGGGATTCGCTGAAGCTTTCTTT.